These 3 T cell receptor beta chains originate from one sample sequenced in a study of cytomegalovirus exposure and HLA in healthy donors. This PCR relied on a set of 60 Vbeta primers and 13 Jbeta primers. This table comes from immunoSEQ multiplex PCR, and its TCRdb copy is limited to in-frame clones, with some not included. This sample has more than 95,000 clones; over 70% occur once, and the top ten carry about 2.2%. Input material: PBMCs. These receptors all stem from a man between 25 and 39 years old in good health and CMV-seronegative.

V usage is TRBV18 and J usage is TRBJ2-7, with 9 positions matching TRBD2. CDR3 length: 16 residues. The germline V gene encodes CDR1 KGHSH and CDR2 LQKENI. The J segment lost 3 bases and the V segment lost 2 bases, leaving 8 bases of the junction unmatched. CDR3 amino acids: CASSPGLAGTYYEQYF. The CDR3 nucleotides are TGTGCCAGCTCACCAGGGCTAGCGGGGACCTACTACGAGCAGTACTTC.

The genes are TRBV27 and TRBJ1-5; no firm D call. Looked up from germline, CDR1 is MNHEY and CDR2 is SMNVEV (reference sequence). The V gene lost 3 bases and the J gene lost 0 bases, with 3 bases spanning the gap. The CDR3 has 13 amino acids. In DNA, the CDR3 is TGTGCCAGCAGTTTCTATAGCAATCAGCCCCAGCATTTT. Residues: CASSFYSNQPQHF.

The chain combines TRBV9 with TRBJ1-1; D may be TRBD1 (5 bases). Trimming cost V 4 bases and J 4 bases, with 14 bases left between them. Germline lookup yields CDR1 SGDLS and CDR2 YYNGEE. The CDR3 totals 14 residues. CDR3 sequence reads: CASSPGGGGTEAFF. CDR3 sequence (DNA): TGTGCCAGCAGCCCGGGCGGGGGAGGCACTGAAGCTTTCTTT. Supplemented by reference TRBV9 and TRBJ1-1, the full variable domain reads DSGVTQTPKHLITATGQRVTLRCSPRSGDLSVYWYQQSLDQGLQFLIQYYNGEERAKGNILERFSAQQFPDLHSELNLSSLELGDSALYFCASSPGGGGTEAFFGQGTRLTVV.